The source of this TCR beta chain is a study of blood T cells in healthy people across ages. The V end was cut by 7 bases, the J end by 1 base, with 10 bases between. The CDR3 is 13 amino acids. Germline CDR1 is LNHDA and CDR2 is SQIVND (reference sequence). Together with a sample-barcoded 5' primer, a J-beta primer mix was included in a second PCR lasting about 6 to 12 cycles. A template-switch adaptor with 12 random nucleotides tagged each cDNA molecule. TCRdb redid the calling of the 5' RACE reads with MiXCR, one entry per CDR3 protein. Among about 800,000 distinct CDR3 sequences listed, around a quarter were seen once. This sample also appeared in a second study, on T cells of mothers and their children. From that second work: Researchers report slightly higher, though non-significant, overlap in related mother-child pairs than in unrelated pairs.

V and J are TRBV19 and TRBJ1-2; D call uncertain. The sequenced sample was blood. The clonotype originates from a boy younger than 18 in good health. CDR3 region: CASMSPNNYGYTF. As DNA, the CDR3 is TGTGCCAGTATGTCTCCGAATAACTATGGCTACACCTTC. Based on the CDR3 plus reference TRBV19 and TRBJ1-2, the full variable domain is DGGITQSPKYLFRKEGQNVTLSCEQNLNHDAMYWYRQDPGQGLRLIYYSQIVNDFQKGDIAEGYSVSREKKESFPLTVTSAQKNPTAFYLCASMSPNNYGYTFGSGTRLTVV.